The T cell receptor beta chain under discussion was sequenced for a study of blood T cell repertoires in COVID-19. Study in general: The cDNA or gDNA used as material had been derived from T cells, B-cell-depleted T cells, or PBMCs.

Data came from immunoSEQ multiplex PCR; TCRdb stores just in-frame clones and leaves some out. The sample comprises about 210,000 clones, 65% to 90% of which are singletons, and 3.5% to 4.5% rests with the top ten. Source material: PBMCs or T cells enriched from blood (not recorded which). The clonotype was recovered from a woman aged 40-49 years with acute COVID-19.

The CDR3 bases are TGTGCCAGCAGCCGGGACAGCAACTATGGCTACACCTTC. Translation gives CASSRDSNYGYTF. The chain is built from TRBV12-3 or TRBV12-4 and TRBJ1-2; 7 nucleotides match TRBD1. This CDR3 is 13 amino acids long. V gave up 6 bases and J gave up 2 bases; unmatched junction bases: 3.